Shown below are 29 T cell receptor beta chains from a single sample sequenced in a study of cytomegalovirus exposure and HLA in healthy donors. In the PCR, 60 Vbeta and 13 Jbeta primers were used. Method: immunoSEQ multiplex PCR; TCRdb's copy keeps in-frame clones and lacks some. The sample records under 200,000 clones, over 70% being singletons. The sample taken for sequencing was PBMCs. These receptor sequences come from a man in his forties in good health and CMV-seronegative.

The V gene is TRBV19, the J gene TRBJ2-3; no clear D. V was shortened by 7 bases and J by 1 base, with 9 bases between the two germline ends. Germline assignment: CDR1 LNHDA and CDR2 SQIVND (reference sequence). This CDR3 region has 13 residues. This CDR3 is CASTSQGTDTQYF. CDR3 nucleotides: TGTGCCAGTACATCACAAGGCACAGATACGCAGTATTTT.

The CDR3 spells CASSSAGTGGLETQYF. The CDR3 DNA follows: TGTGCCAGCAGCAGCGCCGGGACAGGGGGACTGGAGACCCAGTACTTC. The chain couples TRBV11-3 to TRBJ2-5; 11 positions agree with TRBD1. CDR1 is SGHNT and CDR2 is YENEEA in the germline V gene. V lost 5 bases and J lost 5; bases outside the gene matches: 10. The CDR3 loop spans 16 amino acids.

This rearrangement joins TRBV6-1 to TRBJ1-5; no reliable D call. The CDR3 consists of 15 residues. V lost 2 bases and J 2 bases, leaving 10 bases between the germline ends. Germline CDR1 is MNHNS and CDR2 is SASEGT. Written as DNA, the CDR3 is TGTGCCAGCAGTGAATTGGTGCCAGGCAATCAGCCCCAGCATTTT. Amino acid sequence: CASSELVPGNQPQHF.

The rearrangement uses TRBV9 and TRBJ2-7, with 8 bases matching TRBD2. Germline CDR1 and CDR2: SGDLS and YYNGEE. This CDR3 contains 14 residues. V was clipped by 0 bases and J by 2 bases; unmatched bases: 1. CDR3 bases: TGTGCCAGCAGCGTAGACGGGAGGGCCTACGAGCAGTACTTC. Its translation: CASSVDGRAYEQYF.

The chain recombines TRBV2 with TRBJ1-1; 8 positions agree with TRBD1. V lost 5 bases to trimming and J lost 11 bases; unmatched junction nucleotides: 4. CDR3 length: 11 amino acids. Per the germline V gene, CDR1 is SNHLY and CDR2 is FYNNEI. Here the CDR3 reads CASSRTGKAFF. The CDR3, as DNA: TGTGCCAGCAGTAGGACAGGGAAGGCTTTCTTT.

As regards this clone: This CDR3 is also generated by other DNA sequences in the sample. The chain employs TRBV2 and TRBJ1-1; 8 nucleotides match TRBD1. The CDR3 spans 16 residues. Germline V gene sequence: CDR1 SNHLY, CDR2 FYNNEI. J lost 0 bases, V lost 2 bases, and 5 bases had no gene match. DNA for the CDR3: TGTGCCAGCAGTGAAACGGGGGGACAGGTGAACACTGAAGCTTTCTTT. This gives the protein CASSETGGQVNTEAFF.

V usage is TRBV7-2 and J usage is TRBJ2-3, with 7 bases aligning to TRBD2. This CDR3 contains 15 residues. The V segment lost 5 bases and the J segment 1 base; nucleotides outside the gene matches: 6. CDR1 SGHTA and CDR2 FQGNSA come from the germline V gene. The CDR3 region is CASSPLAGGTDTQYF. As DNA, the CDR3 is TGTGCCAGCAGCCCATTAGCGGGCGGCACAGATACGCAGTATTTT.

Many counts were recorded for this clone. The CDR3 sequence is CASSPQGWNTEAFF. The CDR3 DNA reads as TGTGCCAGTAGCCCACAGGGGTGGAACACTGAAGCTTTCTTT. This rearrangement joins TRBV19 to TRBJ1-1; 7 bases match TRBD1. CDR1 and CDR2 (germline): LNHDA, SQIVND (reference sequence). V trimming: 6 bases; J trimming: 1 base; junction bases outside the gene matches: 5. The CDR3 consists of 14 residues.

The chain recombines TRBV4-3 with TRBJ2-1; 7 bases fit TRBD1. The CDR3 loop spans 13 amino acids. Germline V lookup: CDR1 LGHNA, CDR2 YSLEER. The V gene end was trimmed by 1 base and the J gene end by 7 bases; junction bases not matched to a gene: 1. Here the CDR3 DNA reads TGCGCCAGCAGCCAAGGACAGGGTAATGAGCAGTTCTTC. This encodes CASSQGQGNEQFF.

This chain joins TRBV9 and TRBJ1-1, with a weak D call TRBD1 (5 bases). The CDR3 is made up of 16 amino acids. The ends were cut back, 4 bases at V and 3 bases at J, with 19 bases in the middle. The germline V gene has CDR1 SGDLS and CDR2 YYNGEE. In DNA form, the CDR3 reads TGTGCCAGCAGCCAGGGTGGGAACAGCCCCTACACTGAAGCTTTCTTT. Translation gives CASSQGGNSPYTEAFF.

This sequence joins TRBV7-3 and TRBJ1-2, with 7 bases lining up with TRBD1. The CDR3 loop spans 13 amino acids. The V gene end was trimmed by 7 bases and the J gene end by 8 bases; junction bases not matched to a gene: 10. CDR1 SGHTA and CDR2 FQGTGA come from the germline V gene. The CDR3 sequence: CASTAVAGGGYTF. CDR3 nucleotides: TGTGCCAGCACCGCCGTGGCAGGGGGAGGCTACACCTTC. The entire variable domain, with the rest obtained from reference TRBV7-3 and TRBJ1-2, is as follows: GAGVSQTPSNKVTEKGKYVELRCDPISGHTALYWYRQSLGQGPEFLIYFQGTGAADDSGLPNDRFFAVRPEGSVSTLKIQRTERGDSAVYLCASTAVAGGGYTFGSGTRLTVV.

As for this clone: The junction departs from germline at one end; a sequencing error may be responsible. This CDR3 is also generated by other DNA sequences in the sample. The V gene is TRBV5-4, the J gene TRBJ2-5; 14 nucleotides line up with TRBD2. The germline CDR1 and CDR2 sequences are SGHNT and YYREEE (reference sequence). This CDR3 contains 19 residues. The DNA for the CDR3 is TGCGCCAGCAGCTCTGGGACTAGCGGGGGACCCACCTTCCAAGAGACCCAGTACTTC. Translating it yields CASSSGTSGGPTFQETQYF.

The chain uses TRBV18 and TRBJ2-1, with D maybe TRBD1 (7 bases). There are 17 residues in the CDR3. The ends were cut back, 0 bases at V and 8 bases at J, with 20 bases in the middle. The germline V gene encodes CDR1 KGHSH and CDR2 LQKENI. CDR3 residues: CASSPPQGGTFVDEQFF. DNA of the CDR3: TGTGCCAGCTCACCACCCCAGGGGGGAACCTTCGTGGATGAGCAGTTCTTC.

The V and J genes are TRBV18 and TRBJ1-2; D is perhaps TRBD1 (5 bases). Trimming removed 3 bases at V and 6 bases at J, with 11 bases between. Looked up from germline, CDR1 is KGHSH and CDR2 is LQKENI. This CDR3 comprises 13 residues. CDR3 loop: CASSPVRGDGYTF. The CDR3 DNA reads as TGTGCCAGCTCACCCGTCCGGGGGGATGGCTACACCTTC.

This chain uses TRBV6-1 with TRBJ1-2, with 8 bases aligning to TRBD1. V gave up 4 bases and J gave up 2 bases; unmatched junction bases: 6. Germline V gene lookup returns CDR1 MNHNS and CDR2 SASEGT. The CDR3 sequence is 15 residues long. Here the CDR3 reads CASSGWTGKNYGYTF. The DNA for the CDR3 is TGTGCCAGCAGTGGTTGGACAGGGAAGAACTATGGCTACACCTTC.

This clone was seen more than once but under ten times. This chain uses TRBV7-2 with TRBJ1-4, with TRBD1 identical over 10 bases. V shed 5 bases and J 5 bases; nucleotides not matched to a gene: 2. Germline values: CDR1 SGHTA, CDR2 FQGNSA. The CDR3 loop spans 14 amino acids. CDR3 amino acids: CASSPDRGNEKLFF. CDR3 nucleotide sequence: TGTGCCAGCAGCCCGGACAGGGGGAATGAAAAACTGTTTTTT. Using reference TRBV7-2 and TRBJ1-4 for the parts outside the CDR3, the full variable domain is GAGVSQSPSNKVTEKGKDVELRCDPISGHTALYWYRQSLGQGLEFLIYFQGNSAPDKSGLPSDRFSAERTGGSVSTLTIQRTQQEDSAVYLCASSPDRGNEKLFFGSGTQLSVL.

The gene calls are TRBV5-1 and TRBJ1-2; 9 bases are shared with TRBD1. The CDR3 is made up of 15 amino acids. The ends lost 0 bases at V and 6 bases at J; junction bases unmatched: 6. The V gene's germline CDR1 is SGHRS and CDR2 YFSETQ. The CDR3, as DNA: TGCGCCAGCAGCTTGGGGGGACAGGGTACCCATGGCTACACCTTC. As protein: CASSLGGQGTHGYTF.

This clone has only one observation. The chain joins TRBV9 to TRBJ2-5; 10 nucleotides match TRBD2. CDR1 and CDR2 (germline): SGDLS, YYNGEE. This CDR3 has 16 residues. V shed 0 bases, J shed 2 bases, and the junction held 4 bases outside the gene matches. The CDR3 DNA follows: TGTGCCAGCAGCGTAGGATCTAGCGGGGGACAAGAGACCCAGTACTTC. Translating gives CASSVGSSGGQETQYF.

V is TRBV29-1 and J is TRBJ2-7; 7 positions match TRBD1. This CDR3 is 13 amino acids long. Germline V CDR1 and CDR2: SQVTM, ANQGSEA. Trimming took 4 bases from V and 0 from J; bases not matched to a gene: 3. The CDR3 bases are TGCAGCGTTGGACAGGGTGGCTCCTACGAGCAGTACTTC. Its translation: CSVGQGGSYEQYF.

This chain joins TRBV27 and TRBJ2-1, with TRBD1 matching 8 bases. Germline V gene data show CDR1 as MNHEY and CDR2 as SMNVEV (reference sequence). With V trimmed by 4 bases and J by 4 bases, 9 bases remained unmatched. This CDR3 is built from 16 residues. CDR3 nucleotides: TGTGCCAGCAGTTCGAATAGCGGACAGGGTTACAATGAGCAGTTCTTC. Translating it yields CASSSNSGQGYNEQFF.

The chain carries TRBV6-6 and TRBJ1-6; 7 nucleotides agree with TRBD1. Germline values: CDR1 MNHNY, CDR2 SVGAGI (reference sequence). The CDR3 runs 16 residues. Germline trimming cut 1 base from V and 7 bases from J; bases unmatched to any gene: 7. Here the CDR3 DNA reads TGTGCCAGCAGTTACTGGCTGACAGGGAGAAATTCACCCCTCCACTTT. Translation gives CASSYWLTGRNSPLHF.

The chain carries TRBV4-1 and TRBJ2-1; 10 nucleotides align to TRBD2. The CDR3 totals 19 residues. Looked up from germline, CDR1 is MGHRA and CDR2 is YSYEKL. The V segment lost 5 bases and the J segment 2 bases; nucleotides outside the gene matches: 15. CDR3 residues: CASSETPAGGLGTYNEQFF. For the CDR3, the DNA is TGCGCCAGCAGCGAGACCCCAGCGGGGGGGCTTGGGACCTACAATGAGCAGTTCTTC.

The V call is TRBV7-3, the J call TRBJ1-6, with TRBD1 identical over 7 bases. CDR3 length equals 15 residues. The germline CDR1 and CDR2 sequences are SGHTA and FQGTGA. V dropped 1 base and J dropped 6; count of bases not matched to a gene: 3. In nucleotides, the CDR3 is TGTGCCAGCAGCTTAATGGACAGGTTTAATTCACCCCTCCACTTT. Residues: CASSLMDRFNSPLHF.

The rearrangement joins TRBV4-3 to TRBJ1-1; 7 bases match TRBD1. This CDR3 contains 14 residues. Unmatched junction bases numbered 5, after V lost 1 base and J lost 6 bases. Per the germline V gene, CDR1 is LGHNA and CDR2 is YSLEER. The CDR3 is CASSQAAQGAEAFF. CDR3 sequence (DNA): TGCGCCAGCAGCCAAGCGGCGCAGGGGGCTGAAGCTTTCTTT.

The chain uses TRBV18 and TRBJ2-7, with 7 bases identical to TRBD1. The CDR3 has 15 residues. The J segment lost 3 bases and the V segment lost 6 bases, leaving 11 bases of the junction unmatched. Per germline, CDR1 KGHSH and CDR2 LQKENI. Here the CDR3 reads CASSPTTGADYEQYF. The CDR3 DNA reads TGTGCCAGCTCCCCTACTACAGGGGCCGACTACGAGCAGTACTTC.

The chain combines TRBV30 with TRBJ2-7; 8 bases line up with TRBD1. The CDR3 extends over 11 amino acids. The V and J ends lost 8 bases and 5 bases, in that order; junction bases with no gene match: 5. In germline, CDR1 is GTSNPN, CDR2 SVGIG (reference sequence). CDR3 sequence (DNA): TGTGCCCAGGGGGCGAGCGACGAGCAGTACTTC. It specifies CAQGASDEQYF. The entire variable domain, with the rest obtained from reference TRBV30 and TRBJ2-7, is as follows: SQTIHQWPATLVQPVGSPLSLECTVEGTSNPNLYWYRQAAGRGLQLLFYSVGIGQISSEVPQNLSASRPQDRQFILSSKKLLLSDSGFYLCAQGASDEQYFGPGTRLTVT.

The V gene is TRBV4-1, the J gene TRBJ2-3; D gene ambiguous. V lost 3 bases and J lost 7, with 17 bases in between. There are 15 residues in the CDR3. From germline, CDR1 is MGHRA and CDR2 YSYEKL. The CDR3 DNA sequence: TGCGCCAGCAGCCAGAGCCTCACTGGTGAAAATACGCAGTATTTT. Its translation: CASSQSLTGENTQYF.

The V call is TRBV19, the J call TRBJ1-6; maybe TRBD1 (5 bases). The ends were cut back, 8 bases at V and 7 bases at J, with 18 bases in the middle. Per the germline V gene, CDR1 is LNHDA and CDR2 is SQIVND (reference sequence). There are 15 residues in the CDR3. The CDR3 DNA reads TGTGCCAGTTCTGACAGATCAAACAGGAATTCACCCCTCCACTTT. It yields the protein CASSDRSNRNSPLHF.

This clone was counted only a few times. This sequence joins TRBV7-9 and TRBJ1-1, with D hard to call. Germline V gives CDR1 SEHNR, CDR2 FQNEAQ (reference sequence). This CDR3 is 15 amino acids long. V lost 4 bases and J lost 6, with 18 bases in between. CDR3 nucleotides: TGTGCCAGCAGCTCCTCTGGGAGTATAATTGCTGAAGCTTTCTTT. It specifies CASSSSGSIIAEAFF.